Included here is one T cell receptor (beta chain) sequence, with context. Antigen specificity is unknown. The CDR3 extends over 14 amino acids. V lost 0 bases and J 6 bases, leaving 12 bases between the germline ends. Germline V gene sequence: CDR1 SGHDT, CDR2 YYEEEE. This sample is drawn from a study of shared clonotypes between healthy human individuals. Libraries were prepared by immunoSEQ multiplex PCR; TCRdb keeps only in-frame clonotypes and omits some of them. The sample lists about 460,000 clones, about 74% occurring once. Findings and limits, study-wide: Limitation of the genetic and exposure-history diversity represented came from the few donors. Clonotype sharing among donors was expected to depend on sequencing depth.

The origin of this receptor is a woman aged 40 to 50 in good health. Some clones in this sample may be carry-over from other donors' samples. The sequenced material came from PBMCs. The chain carries TRBV5-6 and TRBJ1-2, with no clear D. The DNA for the CDR3 is TGTGCCAGCAGCTTGGTAGCCAGCGTGGATGGCTACACCTTC. Its translation: CASSLVASVDGYTF. Looking up the rest from reference TRBV5-6 and TRBJ1-2 gives the full variable domain: DAGVTQSPTHLIKTRGQQVTLRCSPKSGHDTVSWYQQALGQGPQFIFQYYEEEERQRGNFPDRFSGHQFPNYSSELNVNALLLGDSALYLCASSLVASVDGYTFGSGTRLTVV.